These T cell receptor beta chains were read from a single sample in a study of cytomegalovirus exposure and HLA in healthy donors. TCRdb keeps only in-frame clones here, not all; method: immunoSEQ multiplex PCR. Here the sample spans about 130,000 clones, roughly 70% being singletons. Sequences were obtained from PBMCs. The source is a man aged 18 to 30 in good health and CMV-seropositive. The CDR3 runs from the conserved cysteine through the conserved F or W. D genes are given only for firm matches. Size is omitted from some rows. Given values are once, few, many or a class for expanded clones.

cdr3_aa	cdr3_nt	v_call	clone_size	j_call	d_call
CASSAGGKRETQYF	TGTGCCAGCAGCGCGGGGGGGAAACGAGAGACCCAGTACTTC	TRBV11-3	.	TRBJ2-5	TRBD2
CASSEAGGLYNEQFF	TGTGCCAGCAGTGAAGCAGGGGGCCTATACAATGAGCAGTTCTTC	TRBV2	medium-sized	TRBJ2-1	TRBD1
CASSVDTPGQRPTDTQYF	TGTGCCAGCAGCGTAGACACACCCGGACAGAGACCCACAGATACGCAGTATTTT	TRBV9	.	TRBJ2-3	.
CASSALSGLSGNTIYF	TGTGCCAGCAGTGCCTTGAGCGGACTCTCTGGAAACACCATATATTTT	TRBV6-1	.	TRBJ1-3	.
CASGQRQGGEDEQYF	TGCGCCAGCGGTCAACGACAGGGTGGCGAAGACGAGCAGTACTTC	TRBV5-1	.	TRBJ2-7	TRBD1
CSAGGGLLQGAGWETQYF	TGCAGCGCGGGAGGTGGTCTACTCCAGGGAGCGGGGTGGGAGACCCAGTACTTC	TRBV29-1	.	TRBJ2-5	TRBD2
CASSVSATSPNTGELFF	TGTGCCAGCTCGGTCTCAGCGACTAGCCCGAACACCGGGGAGCTGTTTTTT	TRBV18	.	TRBJ2-2	TRBD2
CASSSTHSGISYEQYF	TGTGCCAGCAGTTCTACCCATAGCGGGATCTCCTACGAGCAGTACTTC	TRBV28	.	TRBJ2-7	TRBD2
CASSQVSQADTDTQYF	TGCGCCAGCAGCCAAGTGAGCCAGGCAGACACAGATACGCAGTATTTT	TRBV4-3	few	TRBJ2-3	.
CASSPGLSTDEQYF	TGTGCCAGCAGCCCCGGACTGTCCACCGACGAGCAGTACTTC	TRBV9	.	TRBJ2-7	.
CASSDPDRGLNSPLHF	TGTGCCAGCAGTGACCCGGACAGGGGATTGAATTCACCCCTCCACTTT	TRBV6-1	.	TRBJ1-6	TRBD1
CASSFGGKYNEQFF	TGTGCCAGCAGCTTCGGGGGGAAGTACAATGAGCAGTTCTTC	TRBV7-2	.	TRBJ2-1	TRBD2
CASSPRQGPYEQYF	TGTGCCAGCAGCCCCCGACAGGGACCCTACGAGCAGTACTTC	TRBV11-2	.	TRBJ2-7	TRBD1
CASSQGVAGALNTGELFF	TGCGCCAGCAGCCAAGGGGTAGCGGGGGCCCTGAACACCGGGGAGCTGTTTTTT	TRBV4-1	.	TRBJ2-2	TRBD2
CASSHAGVYEQYF	TGTGCCAGCAGCCACGCGGGGGTCTACGAGCAGTACTTC	TRBV14	.	TRBJ2-7	TRBD2
CASRKLAALTDTQYF	TGTGCCAGCAGAAAACTAGCGGCGCTCACAGATACGCAGTATTTT	TRBV28	.	TRBJ2-3	TRBD2
CASSLVEGGPDEQYF	TGCGCCAGCAGCTTGGTGGAGGGAGGGCCAGACGAGCAGTACTTC	TRBV5-1	.	TRBJ2-7	TRBD2
CASSREGRNEQFF	TGCGCCAGCAGCCGTGAGGGTAGGAATGAGCAGTTCTTC	TRBV4-1	few	TRBJ2-1	.
CASSLALQSTGELFF	TGCGCCAGCAGCTTGGCACTCCAATCCACCGGGGAGCTGTTTTTT	TRBV5-1	.	TRBJ2-2	.
CSALREETQYF	TGCAGTGCCCTCCGTGAAGAGACCCAGTACTTC	TRBV20-1	.	TRBJ2-5	.
CASSLEGSGGYF	TGTGCCAGCAGCTTAGAAGGGTCGGGGGGGTATTTT	TRBV7-9	.	TRBJ2-3	TRBD2
CASSQVGREVYNEQFF	TGTGCCAGCAGCCAAGTTGGGCGGGAGGTATACAATGAGCAGTTCTTC	TRBV14	.	TRBJ2-1	TRBD2
CASSQGETQYF	TGTGCCAGCAGCCAGGGAGAGACCCAGTACTTC	TRBV2	once	TRBJ2-5	.
CATDGTVSSPLHF	TGTGCCACCGATGGGACAGTGAGTTCACCCCTCCACTTT	TRBV28	.	TRBJ1-6	TRBD1
CASSATPRSDLEAFF	TGTGCCAGCAGTGCTACTCCGCGGAGCGATTTAGAAGCTTTCTTT	TRBV6-1	.	TRBJ1-1	.
CASSDRTTLEQYF	TGTGCCAGCAGTGATCGGACTACCCTTGAGCAGTACTTC	TRBV25-1	few	TRBJ2-7	.
CASSPRLGEYGYTF	TGTGCCAGCAGCCCCAGACTCGGCGAATATGGCTACACCTTC	TRBV9	.	TRBJ1-2	.
CASRTDGGYYGYTF	TGTGCCAGCAGGACCGACGGGGGGTACTATGGCTACACCTTC	TRBV6-1	.	TRBJ1-2	.
CASSLGAEQFF	TGTGCCAGCAGCCTAGGTGCTGAGCAGTTCTTC	TRBV7-3	.	TRBJ2-1	.
CASSQTGGEVDTQYF	TGCGCCAGCAGCCAAACAGGGGGCGAAGTAGATACGCAGTATTTT	TRBV4-3	.	TRBJ2-3	TRBD1
CASSGQGADTQYF	TGTGCCAGCAGCGGGCAGGGGGCAGATACGCAGTATTTT	TRBV7-2	.	TRBJ2-3	TRBD1
CASSLSAGSSYNEQFF	TGTGCCAGCAGTTTATCGGCGGGCAGCTCCTACAATGAGCAGTTCTTC	TRBV27	.	TRBJ2-1	.
CASMTGSNQPQHF	TGTGCCAGTATGACAGGGTCAAATCAGCCCCAGCATTTT	TRBV27	.	TRBJ1-5	TRBD1
CASSQDEIAGQVAKNIQYF	TGCGCCAGCAGCCAAGATGAGATAGCGGGGCAAGTAGCCAAAAACATTCAGTACTTC	TRBV4-1	.	TRBJ2-4	TRBD2
CASSRQGVSYEQYF	TGTGCCAGCAGCAGACAGGGGGTCTCCTACGAGCAGTACTTC	TRBV6-1	.	TRBJ2-7	TRBD1
CAGDGGDETYEQYF	TGTGCCGGAGACGGCGGGGACGAGACCTACGAGCAGTACTTC	TRBV6-6	.	TRBJ2-7	.
CASSSAGTGGKLFF	TGTGCCAGCAGCTCGGCGGGTACGGGGGGAAAACTGTTTTTT	TRBV7-9	few	TRBJ1-4	.